Listed below are T cell receptor beta chains from one sample, sequenced in a study of T cells in Graves' hyperthyroidism and ophthalmopathy. TCRdb reprocessed the multiplex PCR reads with MiXCR, giving one entry per CDR3 protein. The table shows roughly 640,000 distinct CDR3 sequences, with 15% to 20% occurring only once. Material: blood. These receptors were obtained from a woman in her thirties or forties with Graves' ophthalmopathy. CDR3s include the opening cysteine and the closing phenylalanine or tryptophan. A D gene is named only where the DNA matches it firmly. Only some rows state a clone size, as once, few, many or a class for expanded clones.

>TRBV19|-|-|TRBJ2-4
CASSIGLGFENIQYF
TGTGCCAGTAGTATCGGTTTGGGGTTCGAAAACATTCAGTACTTC
>TRBV6-2/TRBV6-3|TRBD2|-|TRBJ2-3
CAVGAGAHTDTQYF
TGTGCCGTGGGAGCGGGGGCGCACACAGATACGCAGTATTTT
>TRBV6-1|-|-|TRBJ2-5
CASSEQLVETQYF
TGTGCCAGCAGTGAACAGTTGGTTGAGACCCAGTACTTC
>TRBV2|TRBD2|many|TRBJ2-5
CASMIGLAGGGETQYF
TGTGCCAGCATGATCGGACTAGCGGGAGGTGGGGAGACCCAGTACTTC
>TRBV7-8|-|many|TRBJ2-1
CASSYRRGGMYNEQFF
TGTGCCAGCAGCTACCGGAGAGGGGGTATGTACAATGAGCAGTTCTTC
>TRBV7-3|-|many|TRBJ2-4
CASSSGLSAPLAKNIQYF
TGTGCCAGCAGCTCTGGACTATCAGCGCCCCTAGCCAAAAACATTCAGTACTTC
>TRBV7-9|-|many|TRBJ2-7
CASSLPLGQGVYEQYF
TGTGCCAGCAGCCTCCCCCTAGGGCAGGGTGTCTACGAGCAGTACTTC
>TRBV12-3/TRBV12-4|TRBD1|-|TRBJ2-1
CASSAGGVIYNEQFF
TGTGCCAGCAGTGCAGGGGGAGTTATATACAATGAGCAGTTCTTC
>TRBV7-7|-|-|TRBJ2-5
CASSLQPTSQETQYF
TGTGCTAGCAGCTTGCAACCGACTAGCCAAGAGACCCAGTACTTC
>TRBV6-4|TRBD2|-|TRBJ2-1
CASSESSGGDNEQFF
TGTGCCAGCAGTGAGTCTAGCGGGGGGGACAATGAGCAGTTCTTC
>TRBV20-1|-|many|TRBJ2-7
CSAESTGLLGYEQYF
TGCAGTGCCGAGTCCACCGGACTCCTGGGCTACGAGCAGTACTTC
>TRBV7-9|TRBD1|-|TRBJ2-7
CASSSTRTGAYEQYF
TGTGCCAGCAGCTCCACCAGGACAGGAGCCTACGAGCAGTACTTC
>TRBV7-8|-|many|TRBJ2-2
CASSSGIGGELFF
TGTGCCAGCAGCTCAGGGATTGGCGGGGAGCTGTTTTTT
>TRBV6-1|-|many|TRBJ1-4
CASSSLQGNEKLFF
TGTGCCAGCAGCTCCCTCCAGGGGAATGAAAAACTGTTTTTT
>TRBV13|TRBD1|many|TRBJ2-7
CASGTGQGGEQYF
TGTGCCAGCGGGACAGGCCAAGGTGGCGAGCAGTACTTC
>TRBV30|-|many|TRBJ2-2
CAWREGGELFF
TGTGCCTGGAGAGAAGGCGGGGAGCTGTTTTTT
>TRBV6-2/TRBV6-3|TRBD2|few|TRBJ2-7
CASRTTSARYEQYF
TGTGCCAGCAGGACCACTAGCGCCCGCTACGAGCAGTACTTC
>TRBV3-1|-|many|TRBJ1-1
CASSRIQGAEAFF
TGTGCCAGCAGCCGAATACAGGGTGCTGAAGCTTTCTTT
>TRBV11-2|TRBD2|-|TRBJ2-3
CASSQRAGGITDTQYF
TGTGCCAGCAGCCAGAGGGCGGGAGGAATCACAGATACGCAGTATTTT
>TRBV20-1|TRBD2|many|TRBJ2-1
CSATLLAGGSYNEQFF
TGCAGTGCTACGCTACTAGCGGGAGGCTCCTACAATGAGCAGTTCTTC
>TRBV11-1|-|many|TRBJ2-1
CASSLGTTNEQFF
TGTGCCAGCAGCTTAGGGACTACAAATGAGCAGTTCTTC
>TRBV6-1|TRBD1|many|TRBJ1-2
CASSTSGTGGGYTF
TGTGCCAGCAGCACCTCCGGGACAGGGGGCGGCTACACCTTC
>TRBV7-9|-|many|TRBJ2-3
CASSLNSGTDTQYF
TGTGCCAGCAGCTTGAATAGCGGCACAGATACGCAGTATTTT
>TRBV27|-|many|TRBJ2-2
CASSFRPWGTGELFF
TGTGCCAGCAGTTTCCGCCCGTGGGGCACCGGGGAGCTGTTTTTT
>TRBV5-6|-|-|TRBJ2-7
CASSLGRGPAYEQYF
TGTGCCAGCAGCTTGGGTCGGGGGCCCGCCTACGAGCAGTACTTC
>TRBV9|-|-|TRBJ2-3
CTSSVGSLSTDTQYF
TGTACCAGCAGCGTAGGCAGCCTTAGCACAGATACGCAGTATTTT
>TRBV4-1|-|-|TRBJ2-1
CASSQASGTGNEQFF
TGCGCCAGCAGCCAAGCTTCCGGGACGGGCAATGAGCAGTTCTTC
>TRBV6-1|-|few|TRBJ1-5
CASQRDLLSNQPQHF
TGTGCCAGCCAGCGGGACCTTTTAAGCAATCAGCCCCAGCATTTT
>TRBV20-1|TRBD2|many|TRBJ2-7
CSASSGALVEQYF
TGCAGTGCTTCTAGCGGGGCCCTCGTGGAGCAGTACTTC
>TRBV29-1|TRBD1|-|TRBJ1-2
CSVALNRGRGYTF
TGCAGCGTTGCCCTTAACAGGGGCAGAGGCTACACCTTC
>TRBV12-5|-|many|TRBJ2-1
CASGSLGSVDHNEQFF
TGTGCTAGTGGTTCCCTGGGGAGCGTGGACCACAATGAGCAGTTCTTC
>TRBV4-2|TRBD2|-|TRBJ2-3
CASSQDSLAGGRRTDTQYF
TGTGCCAGCAGCCAAGATAGCCTAGCGGGAGGGCGGCGCACAGATACGCAGTATTTT
>TRBV19|TRBD2|many|TRBJ2-1
CASSLAGVVSNEQFF
TGTGCCAGTTCACTAGCGGGGGTGGTAAGCAATGAGCAGTTCTTC
>TRBV6-2/TRBV6-3|TRBD2|many|TRBJ2-3
CASSYERGSRTQYF
TGTGCCAGCAGTTATGAGCGGGGGTCAAGGACGCAGTATTTT
>TRBV10-3|TRBD2|few|TRBJ2-1
CAITSSLAGGPGEQFF
TGTGCCATCACCTCCTCACTAGCGGGAGGGCCAGGGGAGCAGTTCTTC
>TRBV6-1|-|many|TRBJ2-3
CASIKNAGTTDTQYF
TGTGCCAGCATTAAAAATGCCGGAACCACAGATACGCAGTATTTT
>TRBV5-1|TRBD1|many|TRBJ2-2
CASSHRTGLVANTGELFF
TGCGCCAGCAGCCATAGGACAGGGCTAGTCGCGAACACCGGGGAGCTGTTTTTT
>TRBV10-2|TRBD1|many|TRBJ2-7
CASSVPGGEQYF
TGCGCCAGCAGTGTACCAGGGGGCGAGCAGTACTTC
>TRBV7-9|-|few|TRBJ1-2
CASSLGTDYYGYTF
TGTGCCAGCAGCCTGGGGACCGATTACTATGGCTACACCTTC
>TRBV10-3|-|few|TRBJ1-1
CASKAGTLSTEAFF
TGTGCCTCAAAAGCCGGGACGCTGAGCACTGAAGCTTTCTTT
>TRBV24-1|-|-|TRBJ1-4
CATSGTTGINEKLFF
TGTGCCACCAGCGGAACCACGGGGATTAATGAAAAACTGTTTTTT
>TRBV12-3/TRBV12-4|-|many|TRBJ2-1
CASSLIPDEQFF
TGTGCCAGCAGTCTTATTCCGGATGAGCAGTTCTTC
>TRBV2|TRBD2|many|TRBJ2-7
CASMLAVAAYEQYF
TGTGCCAGCATGCTAGCGGTAGCAGCCTACGAGCAGTACTTC
>TRBV2|-|many|TRBJ2-7
CASSEGSGDYEQYF
TGTGCCAGCAGTGAGGGGTCCGGCGACTACGAGCAGTACTTC
>TRBV12-3/TRBV12-4|TRBD1|-|TRBJ2-7
CASSFSTGGYEQYF
TGTGCCAGCAGTTTTTCGACAGGGGGATACGAGCAGTACTTC
>TRBV30|TRBD2|-|TRBJ2-3
CAWSWTSGTDTQYF
TGTGCCTGGAGTTGGACTAGCGGCACAGATACGCAGTATTTT
>TRBV20-1|TRBD1|many|TRBJ2-1
CSASPGQGRNEQFF
TGCAGTGCTAGTCCGGGACAGGGTAGGAATGAGCAGTTCTTC
>TRBV12-5|TRBD2|many|TRBJ2-1
CASGYYGLGNNEQFF
TGTGCTAGTGGTTACTACGGACTAGGGAACAATGAGCAGTTCTTC
>TRBV4-1|TRBD2|few|TRBJ2-5
CASSQDPVLAGGGGTQYF
TGCGCCAGCAGCCAAGATCCCGTCTTGGCGGGGGGCGGAGGGACCCAGTACTTC
>TRBV12-3/TRBV12-4|TRBD1|many|TRBJ2-1
CASSLGGRQGAFEQFF
TGTGCCAGCAGTTTAGGTGGTAGACAGGGGGCTTTTGAGCAGTTCTTC
>TRBV7-9|-|few|TRBJ1-4
CASSVAGNEKLFF
TGTGCCAGCAGCGTAGCGGGGAATGAAAAACTGTTTTTT
>TRBV2|TRBD1|many|TRBJ2-7
CASSGTGNYEQYF
TGTGCCAGCAGTGGGACAGGCAATTACGAGCAGTACTTC
>TRBV2|-|many|TRBJ2-5
CASSVRRAQETQYF
TGTGCCAGCAGTGTCAGGCGGGCGCAAGAGACCCAGTACTTC
>TRBV6-2/TRBV6-3|TRBD2|-|TRBJ2-3
CASGRLLAGSFPSTDTQYF
TGTGCCAGCGGTAGATTACTAGCGGGGAGTTTCCCTAGCACAGATACGCAGTATTTT
>TRBV20-1|TRBD1|many|TRBJ2-7
CSARSLGDRAYEQYF
TGCAGTGCTAGGAGCCTAGGGGACAGAGCCTACGAGCAGTACTTC
>TRBV29-1|-|few|TRBJ2-7
CSGGGTNIAEQYF
TGCAGCGGTGGGGGGACAAATATTGCCGAGCAGTACTTC
>TRBV6-1|-|few|TRBJ2-7
CASSGEGGWEDEQYF
TGTGCCAGCAGTGGCGAGGGAGGTTGGGAAGACGAGCAGTACTTC
>TRBV10-3|-|many|TRBJ1-5
CAISEGNQPQHF
TGTGCCATCTCGGAAGGGAATCAGCCCCAGCATTTT